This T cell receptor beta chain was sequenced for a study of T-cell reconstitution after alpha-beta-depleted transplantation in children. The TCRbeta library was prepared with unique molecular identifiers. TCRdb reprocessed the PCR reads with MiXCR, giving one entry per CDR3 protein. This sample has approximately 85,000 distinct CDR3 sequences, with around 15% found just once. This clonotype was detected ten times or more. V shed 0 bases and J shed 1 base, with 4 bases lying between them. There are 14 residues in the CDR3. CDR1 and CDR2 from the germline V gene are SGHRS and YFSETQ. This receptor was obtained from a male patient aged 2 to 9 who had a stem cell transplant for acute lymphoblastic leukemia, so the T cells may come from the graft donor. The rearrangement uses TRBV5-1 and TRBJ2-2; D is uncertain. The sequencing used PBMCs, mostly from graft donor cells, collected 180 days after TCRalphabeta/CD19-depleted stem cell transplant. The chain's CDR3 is CASSLDGNTGELFF. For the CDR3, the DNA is TGCGCCAGCAGCTTGGACGGGAACACCGGGGAGCTGTTTTTT.